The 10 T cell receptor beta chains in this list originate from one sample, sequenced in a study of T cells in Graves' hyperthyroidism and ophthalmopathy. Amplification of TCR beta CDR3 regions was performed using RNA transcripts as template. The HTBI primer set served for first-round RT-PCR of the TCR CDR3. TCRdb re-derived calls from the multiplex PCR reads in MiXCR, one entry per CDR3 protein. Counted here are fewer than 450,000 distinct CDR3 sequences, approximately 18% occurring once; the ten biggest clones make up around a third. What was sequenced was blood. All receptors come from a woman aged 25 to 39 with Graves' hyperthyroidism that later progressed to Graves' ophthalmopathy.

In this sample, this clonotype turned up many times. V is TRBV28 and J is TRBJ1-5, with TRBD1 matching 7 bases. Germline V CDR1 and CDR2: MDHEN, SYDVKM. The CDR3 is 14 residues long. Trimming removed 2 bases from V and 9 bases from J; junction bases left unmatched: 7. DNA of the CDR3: TGTGCCAGCAGTTTAGAGGGGGCCCTTGGGCCCCAGCATTTT. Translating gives CASSLEGALGPQHF. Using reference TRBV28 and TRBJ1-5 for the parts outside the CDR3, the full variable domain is DVKVTQSSRYLVKRTGEKVFLECVQDMDHENMFWYRQDPGLGLRLIYFSYDVKMKEKGDIPEGYSVSREKKERFSLILESASTNQTSMYLCASSLEGALGPQHFGDGTRLSIL.

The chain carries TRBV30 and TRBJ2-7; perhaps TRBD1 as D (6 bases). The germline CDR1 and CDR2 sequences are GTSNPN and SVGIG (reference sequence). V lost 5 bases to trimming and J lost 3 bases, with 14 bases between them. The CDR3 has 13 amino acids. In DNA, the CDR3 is TGTGCCTGGCAACCGGGACACGTCTACGAGCAGTACTTC. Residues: CAWQPGHVYEQYF.

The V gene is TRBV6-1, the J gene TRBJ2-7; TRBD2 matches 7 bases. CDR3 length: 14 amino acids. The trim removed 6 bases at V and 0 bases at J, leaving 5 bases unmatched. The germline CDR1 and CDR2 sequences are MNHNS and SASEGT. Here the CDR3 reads CASSPSGNSYEQYF. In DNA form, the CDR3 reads TGTGCCAGCAGCCCGAGCGGGAACTCCTACGAGCAGTACTTC.

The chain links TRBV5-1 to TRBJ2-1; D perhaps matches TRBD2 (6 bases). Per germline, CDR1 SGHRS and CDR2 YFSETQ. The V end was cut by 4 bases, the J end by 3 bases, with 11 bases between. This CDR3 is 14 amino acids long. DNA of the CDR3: TGCGCCAGCAGCCTGGAGGGCCTCTACAATGAGCAGTTCTTC. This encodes CASSLEGLYNEQFF.

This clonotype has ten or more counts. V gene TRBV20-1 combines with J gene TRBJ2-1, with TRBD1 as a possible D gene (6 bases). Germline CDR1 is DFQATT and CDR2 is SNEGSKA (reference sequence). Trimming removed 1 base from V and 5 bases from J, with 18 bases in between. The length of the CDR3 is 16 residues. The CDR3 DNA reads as TGCAGTGCTAGAGGAAGGACAGCGGCATCGAACAATGAGCAGTTCTTC. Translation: CSARGRTAASNNEQFF.

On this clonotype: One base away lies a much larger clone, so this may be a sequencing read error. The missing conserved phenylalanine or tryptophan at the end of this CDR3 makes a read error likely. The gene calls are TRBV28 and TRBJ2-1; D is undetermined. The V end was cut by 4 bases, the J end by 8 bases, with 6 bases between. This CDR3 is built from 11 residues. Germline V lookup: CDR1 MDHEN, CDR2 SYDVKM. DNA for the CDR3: TGTGCCAGCAGTTCGGGCGATGAGCAGTTCCTC. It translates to CASSSGDEQFL.

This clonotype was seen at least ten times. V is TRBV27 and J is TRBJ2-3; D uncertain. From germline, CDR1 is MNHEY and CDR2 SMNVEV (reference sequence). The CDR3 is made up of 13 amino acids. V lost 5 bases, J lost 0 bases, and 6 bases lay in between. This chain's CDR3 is CASSPSSTDTQYF. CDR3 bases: TGTGCCAGCAGTCCTTCAAGCACAGATACGCAGTATTTT.

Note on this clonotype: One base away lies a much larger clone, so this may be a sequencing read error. Written as DNA, the CDR3 is TGTGCCAGTAGTACCGGGACCTCTGATGAAAAACTGCTTTTT. Protein product: CASSTGTSDEKLLF. This chain connects TRBV19 to TRBJ1-4, with D tentatively TRBD1 (5 bases). The CDR3 has 14 amino acids. CDR1 is LNHDA, CDR2 SQIVND, per germline (reference sequence).

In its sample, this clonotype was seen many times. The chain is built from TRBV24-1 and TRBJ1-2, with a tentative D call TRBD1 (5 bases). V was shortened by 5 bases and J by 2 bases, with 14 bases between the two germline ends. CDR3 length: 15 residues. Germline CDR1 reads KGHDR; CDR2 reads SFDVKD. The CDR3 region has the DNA TGTGCCACCAGTGGCGGGGCTGGGGGAAACTATGGCTACACCTTC. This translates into CATSGGAGGNYGYTF.

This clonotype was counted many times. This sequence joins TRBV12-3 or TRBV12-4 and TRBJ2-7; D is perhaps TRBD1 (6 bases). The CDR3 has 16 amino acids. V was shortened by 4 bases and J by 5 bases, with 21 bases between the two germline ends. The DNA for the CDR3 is TGTGCCAGCAGTTCCCTGGGGCAGGGGCCCCCGGACGAGCAGTACTTC. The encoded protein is CASSSLGQGPPDEQYF.